The 3 T cell receptor beta chains below were found in one sample sequenced in a study of tumor-infiltrating lymphocytes in primary liver carcinoma. Co-extraction yielded RNA and DNA from about 20-30 mg of unsorted bulk tissue. A primer matching the constant region was used to make TCR beta cDNA from 450 to 500 ng of total RNA. ARM-PCR, slightly modified, supplied the TCR beta libraries through three nested multiplex PCR rounds. TRBV1-TRBV30 forward primers paired with a C-beta reverse primer drove the first two PCR rounds, about 9 cycles each. TCRdb called the multiplex PCR reads again in MiXCR, with one record for every CDR3 protein. This table has some 190,000 distinct CDR3 sequences, about 82% appearing once. The sample comprised tumor tissue from primary liver carcinoma. These receptors originate from a man aged 40-50 years with primary liver carcinoma and hepatitis B virus infection.

In its sample, this clonotype was seen once. The conserved phenylalanine or tryptophan is not found at the CDR3 terminus, so this likely reflects a read error. It is unclear where the CDR3 begins or ends on the DNA, so no DNA is shown, and the CDR3 is as TCRdb lists it. V gene TRBV4-2 combines with J gene TRBJ2-1; TRBD1 is taken as the D call from the table, unchecked against the DNA. CDR1 LGHNA and CDR2 YNFKEQ come from the germline V gene. Inclusive of both ends, the CDR3 amounts to 16 amino acids. The CDR3: CDSSHAGGQGNNEQLL.

Many counts were recorded for this clonotype. This may come from a read error, since a much larger clone is one base off. This chain connects TRBV6-1 to TRBJ1-2; tentative D call: TRBD1 (6 bases). The germline V gene has CDR1 MNHNS and CDR2 SASEGT. The length of the CDR3 is 13 residues. The V gene lost 5 bases and the J gene lost 7 bases, with 14 bases spanning the gap. CDR3 in DNA: TGTGCCAGCAGTCTCCAGGGGACCGGTGGCTACACCTTC. Residues: CASSLQGTGGYTF.

As concerns this clonotype: A junction boundary mismatches the germline segment, possibly from a read error. This chain uses TRBV6-2 or TRBV6-3 with TRBJ2-5; tentative D call: TRBD2 (6 bases). The CDR3 loop spans 12 amino acids. Looked up from germline, CDR1 is MNHEY and CDR2 is SVGEGT. CDR3 in amino acids: CAVSYSGETQYF. For the CDR3, the DNA is TGTGCCGTCAGTTACTCGGGGGAGACCCAGTATTTC.